This TCR beta chain was recorded in a study of blood T cell repertoires in COVID-19. Looking at the study overall: Whether acute or convalescent, the COVID-19 samples came from the United States, Italy and Spain.

Original handling: Estimates of nucleated cell counts were drawn from the amplification of reference gene primers. Using immunoSEQ multiplex PCR, the repertoire was profiled, and TCRdb retains in-frame clones only, with some absent. The V and J calls and clone size are taken from that table; D and trimming were inferred from the DNA. This sample has some 490,000 clones; approximately 91% occur once, and the top ten carry 7% to 10%. The germline CDR1 and CDR2 sequences are LGHNT and FRNRAP. This CDR3 comprises 15 residues. The J segment lost 3 bases and the V segment lost 5 bases, leaving 5 bases of the junction unmatched. Individuals aged about 18 to 90 years were recruited from about two dozen US areas.

The chain combines TRBV12-5 with TRBJ2-3; 10 bases match TRBD2. Sequenced input: PBMCs or T cells enriched from blood (not recorded which). This receptor was taken from an older woman who had recovered from COVID-19. The CDR3 bases are TGTGCTAGTGGTGAGGGACTAGCGAGGACAGATACGCAGTATTTT. Translation gives CASGEGLARTDTQYF. The whole variable domain, filled in from reference TRBV12-5 and TRBJ2-3, reads DARVTQTPRHKVTEMGQEVTMRCQPILGHNTVFWYRQTMMQGLELLAYFRNRAPLDDSGMPKDRFSAEMPDATLATLKIQPSEPRDSAVYFCASGEGLARTDTQYFGPGTRLTVL.